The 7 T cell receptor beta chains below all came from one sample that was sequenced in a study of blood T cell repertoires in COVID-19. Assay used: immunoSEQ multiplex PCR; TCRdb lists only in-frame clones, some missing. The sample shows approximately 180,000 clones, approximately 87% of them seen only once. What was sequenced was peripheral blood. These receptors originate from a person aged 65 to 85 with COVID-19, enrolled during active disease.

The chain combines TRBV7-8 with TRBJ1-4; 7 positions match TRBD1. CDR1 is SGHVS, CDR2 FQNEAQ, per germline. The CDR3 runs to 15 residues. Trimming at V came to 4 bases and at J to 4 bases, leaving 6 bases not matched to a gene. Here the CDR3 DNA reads TGTGCCAGCAGCTCTGAGGGACAGCTTAATGAAAAACTGTTTTTT. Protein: CASSSEGQLNEKLFF. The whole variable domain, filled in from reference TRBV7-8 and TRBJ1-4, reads GAGVSQSPRYKVAKRGQDVALRCDPISGHVSLFWYQQALGQGPEFLTYFQNEAQLDKSGLPSDRFFAERPEGSVSTLKIQRTQQEDSAVYLCASSSEGQLNEKLFFGSGTQLSVL.

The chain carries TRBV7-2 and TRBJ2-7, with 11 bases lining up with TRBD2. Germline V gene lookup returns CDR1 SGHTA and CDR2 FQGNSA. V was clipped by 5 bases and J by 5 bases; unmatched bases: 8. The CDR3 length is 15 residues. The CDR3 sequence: CASSNSGRANNEQYF. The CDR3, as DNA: TGTGCCAGCAGCAATAGCGGGAGGGCCAACAACGAGCAGTACTTC. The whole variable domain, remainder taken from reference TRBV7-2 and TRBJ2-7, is GAGVSQSPSNKVTEKGKDVELRCDPISGHTALYWYRQSLGQGLEFLIYFQGNSAPDKSGLPSDRFSAERTGGSVSTLTIQRTQQEDSAVYLCASSNSGRANNEQYFGPGTRLTVT.

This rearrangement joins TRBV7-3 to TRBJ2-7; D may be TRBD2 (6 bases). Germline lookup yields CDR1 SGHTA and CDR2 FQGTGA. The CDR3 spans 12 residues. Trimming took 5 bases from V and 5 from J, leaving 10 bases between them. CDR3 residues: CASSPTGDEQYF. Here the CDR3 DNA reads TGTGCCAGCAGCCCGACGGGGGACGAGCAGTACTTC.

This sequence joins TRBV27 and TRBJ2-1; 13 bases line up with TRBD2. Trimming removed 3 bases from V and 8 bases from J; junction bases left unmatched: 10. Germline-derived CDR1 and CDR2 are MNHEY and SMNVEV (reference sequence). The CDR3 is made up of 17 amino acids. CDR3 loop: CASSLTSGRILRDEQFF. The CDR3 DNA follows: TGTGCCAGCAGTTTGACTAGCGGGAGGATTTTAAGGGATGAGCAGTTCTTC.

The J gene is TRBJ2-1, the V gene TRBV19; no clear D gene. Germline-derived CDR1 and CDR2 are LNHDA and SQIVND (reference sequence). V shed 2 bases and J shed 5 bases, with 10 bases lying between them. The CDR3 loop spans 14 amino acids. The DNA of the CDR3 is TGTGCCAGTAGTATACTGCGATACGACAATGAGCAGTTCTTC. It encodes CASSILRYDNEQFF.

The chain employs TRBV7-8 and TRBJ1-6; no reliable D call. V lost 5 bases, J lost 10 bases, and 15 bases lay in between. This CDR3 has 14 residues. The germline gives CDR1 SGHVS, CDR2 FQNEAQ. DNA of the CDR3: TGTGCCAGCAGCAAAGATGCGGTGTACTCACCCCTCCACTTT. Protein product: CASSKDAVYSPLHF. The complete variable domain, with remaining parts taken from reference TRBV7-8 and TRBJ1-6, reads GAGVSQSPRYKVAKRGQDVALRCDPISGHVSLFWYQQALGQGPEFLTYFQNEAQLDKSGLPSDRFFAERPEGSVSTLKIQRTQQEDSAVYLCASSKDAVYSPLHFGNGTRLTVT.

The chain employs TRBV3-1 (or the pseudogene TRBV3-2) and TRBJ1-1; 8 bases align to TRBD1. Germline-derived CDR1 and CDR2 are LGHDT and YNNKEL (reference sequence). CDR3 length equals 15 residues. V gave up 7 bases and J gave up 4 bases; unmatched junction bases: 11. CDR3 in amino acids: CASTPSWTGSTEAFF. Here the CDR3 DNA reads TGTGCCAGCACCCCTTCTTGGACAGGGAGCACTGAAGCTTTCTTT.